Sequencing of this TCR beta chain was carried out in a study of Graves' ophthalmopathy and Graves' hyperthyroidism. General study results and limits: Discrimination between ophthalmopathy and stable hyperthyroidism by a 13-signature model showed 87.88% sensitivity and roughly 81% specificity.

V trimming: 4 bases; J trimming: 5 bases; junction bases outside the gene matches: 10. Germline loops: CDR1 DFQATT, CDR2 SNEGSKA (reference sequence). This CDR3 spans 14 amino acids. This clonotype was found a few times. Its antigen is as yet unknown. Eligible hyperthyroidism cases comprised new diagnoses of under 2 months' duration in individuals aged 18 to 65. RNA transcripts were the template, and TCR beta CDR3 regions were amplified from them. Following a first-round RT-PCR that used HTBI primers, a second-round multiplex PCR was carried out. One entry per CDR3 protein results from TCRdb running MiXCR on the multiplex PCR reads. The top ten clones hold around 4.6% of a sample with approximately 540,000 distinct CDR3 sequences, approximately 37% of them seen once.

This TCR was recovered from an adult man with Graves' hyperthyroidism. The sample consisted of peripheral blood or thyroid tissue (not recorded which). The chain recombines TRBV20-1 with TRBJ1-1, with 7 bases lining up with TRBD1. The CDR3 nucleotides read TGCAGTGCTATGGGGACAGTATTTGGTACTGAAGCTTTCTTT. Its translation is CSAMGTVFGTEAFF.